A selection of T cell receptor beta chains follows, all from one sample in a study of blood T cell repertoires in COVID-19. Generated by immunoSEQ multiplex PCR, the TCRdb table keeps only in-frame clones and is missing some. The sample contains 200,000 to 300,000 clones, 88% of which appear only once. Sequencing was carried out using PBMCs or T cells enriched from blood (not recorded which). The receptors here all came from a woman aged 40-49 years with acute COVID-19. Each CDR3 is given with its conserved first and last residue. Fields, in order: CDR3 protein, CDR3 DNA, D gene, CDR3 length, clone size, J gene, V gene. D genes are given only for firm matches. Clone size is given for some rows only: seen once, a few or many times, or a class if the clone is expanded.

cdr3_aa: CASSVSGTNNEQFF
cdr3_nt: TGTGCCAGCAGCGTAAGCGGGACCAACAATGAGCAGTTCTTC
d_call: TRBD2
cdr3_length: 14
clone_size: .
j_call: TRBJ2-1
v_call: TRBV7-9

cdr3_aa: CASSLQGAGELFF
cdr3_nt: TGTGCCAGCAGCTTACAGGGCGCCGGGGAGCTGTTTTTT
d_call: .
cdr3_length: 13
clone_size: .
j_call: TRBJ2-2
v_call: TRBV11-3

cdr3_aa: CASRLIGVNEQFF
cdr3_nt: TGTGCCAGCAGACTTATCGGTGTAAATGAGCAGTTCTTC
d_call: .
cdr3_length: 13
clone_size: .
j_call: TRBJ2-1
v_call: TRBV27

cdr3_aa: CASSSSDKSTDTQYF
cdr3_nt: TGTGCCAGCAGCTCCTCCGACAAAAGCACAGATACGCAGTATTTT
d_call: .
cdr3_length: 15
clone_size: .
j_call: TRBJ2-3
v_call: TRBV7-2

cdr3_aa: CASSLGPREGEQFF
cdr3_nt: TGTGCCAGCAGCTTAGGGCCGAGGGAGGGTGAGCAGTTCTTC
d_call: TRBD2
cdr3_length: 14
clone_size: .
j_call: TRBJ2-1
v_call: TRBV7-3

cdr3_aa: CASSLTSGRVTDTQYF
cdr3_nt: TGCGCCAGCAGCTTAACTAGCGGGAGGGTCACAGATACGCAGTATTTT
d_call: TRBD2
cdr3_length: 16
clone_size: .
j_call: TRBJ2-3
v_call: TRBV5-1

cdr3_aa: CASSPEPGLAVIF
cdr3_nt: TGTGCCAGCAGCCCAGAGCCCGGACTAGCGGTGATCTTC
d_call: TRBD2
cdr3_length: 13
clone_size: .
j_call: TRBJ2-1
v_call: TRBV6-2/TRBV6-3

cdr3_aa: CASSLGQGEVKYF
cdr3_nt: TGCGCCAGCAGCTTGGGGCAGGGGGAGGTCAAGTACTTC
d_call: .
cdr3_length: 13
clone_size: .
j_call: TRBJ2-7
v_call: TRBV5-1

cdr3_aa: CASSHLKGGVIPKAGELFF
cdr3_nt: TGTGCCAGCAGCCACTTAAAAGGGGGAGTGATACCCAAGGCCGGGGAGCTGTTTTTT
d_call: .
cdr3_length: 19
clone_size: once
j_call: TRBJ2-2
v_call: TRBV3-1/TRBV3-2

cdr3_aa: CSVKNDRANTEAFF
cdr3_nt: TGCAGCGTCAAAAACGACAGGGCGAACACTGAAGCTTTCTTT
d_call: TRBD1
cdr3_length: 14
clone_size: .
j_call: TRBJ1-1
v_call: TRBV29-1

cdr3_aa: CSVVGGGQGNTEAFF
cdr3_nt: TGCAGCGTTGTGGGTGGAGGACAGGGGAACACTGAAGCTTTCTTT
d_call: TRBD1
cdr3_length: 15
clone_size: once
j_call: TRBJ1-1
v_call: TRBV29-1

cdr3_aa: CASNEGYRETEAFF
cdr3_nt: TGCGCCAGCAACGAGGGGTATCGGGAGACTGAAGCTTTCTTT
d_call: .
cdr3_length: 14
clone_size: few
j_call: TRBJ1-1
v_call: TRBV5-1

cdr3_aa: CASSVSGIGGYTF
cdr3_nt: TGTGCCAGCAGCGTTTCCGGGATCGGTGGCTACACCTTC
d_call: .
cdr3_length: 13
clone_size: .
j_call: TRBJ1-2
v_call: TRBV9

cdr3_aa: CASGAAGLAVYEQYF
cdr3_nt: TGTGCCAGCGGAGCGGCGGGACTAGCGGTCTACGAGCAGTACTTC
d_call: TRBD2
cdr3_length: 15
clone_size: .
j_call: TRBJ2-7
v_call: TRBV27

cdr3_aa: CASSVDGRVTGELFF
cdr3_nt: TGTGCCAGCAGCGTAGACGGGAGGGTAACCGGGGAGCTGTTTTTT
d_call: TRBD2
cdr3_length: 15
clone_size: .
j_call: TRBJ2-2
v_call: TRBV9

cdr3_aa: CASSPTPGTAYGYTF
cdr3_nt: TGCGCCAGCAGCCCAACACCCGGGACAGCCTATGGCTACACCTTC
d_call: TRBD1
cdr3_length: 15
clone_size: few
j_call: TRBJ1-2
v_call: TRBV4-1

cdr3_aa: CASRLFSGNTIYF
cdr3_nt: TGTGCCAGCAGACTATTCTCTGGAAACACCATATATTTT
d_call: .
cdr3_length: 13
clone_size: .
j_call: TRBJ1-3
v_call: TRBV7-2

cdr3_aa: CASSQDGGGGAGSYNEQFF
cdr3_nt: TGTGCCAGCAGCCAAGACGGGGGGGGCGGAGCCGGCTCCTACAATGAGCAGTTCTTC
d_call: TRBD2
cdr3_length: 19
clone_size: .
j_call: TRBJ2-1
v_call: TRBV3-1/TRBV3-2

cdr3_aa: CASSLFPSESTDTQYF
cdr3_nt: TGTGCCAGCAGTTTATTCCCTAGCGAGAGCACAGATACGCAGTATTTT
d_call: .
cdr3_length: 16
clone_size: .
j_call: TRBJ2-3
v_call: TRBV27

cdr3_aa: CATSREGTSGTRPYEQYF
cdr3_nt: TGTGCCACCAGCAGAGAAGGGACTAGCGGGACTAGACCCTACGAGCAGTACTTC
d_call: TRBD2
cdr3_length: 18
clone_size: few
j_call: TRBJ2-7
v_call: TRBV15

cdr3_aa: CASRTTGGNYGYTF
cdr3_nt: TGTGCCAGCAGGACGACAGGGGGAAACTATGGCTACACCTTC
d_call: TRBD1
cdr3_length: 14
clone_size: .
j_call: TRBJ1-2
v_call: TRBV2

cdr3_aa: CASSTGSSYNEQFF
cdr3_nt: TGTGCCAGTAGTACCGGGAGCTCCTACAATGAGCAGTTCTTC
d_call: .
cdr3_length: 14
clone_size: .
j_call: TRBJ2-1
v_call: TRBV19

cdr3_aa: CASTAGPRNYNEQFF
cdr3_nt: TGTGCCAGCACCGCGGGACCGCGGAACTACAATGAGCAGTTCTTC
d_call: .
cdr3_length: 15
clone_size: .
j_call: TRBJ2-1
v_call: TRBV21-1

cdr3_aa: CASIGAGGPHEQFF
cdr3_nt: TGTGCCAGCATCGGAGCGGGAGGGCCTCATGAGCAGTTCTTC
d_call: TRBD2
cdr3_length: 14
clone_size: once
j_call: TRBJ2-1
v_call: TRBV28

cdr3_aa: CASSFGGGLAKNIQYF
cdr3_nt: TGTGCCAGCAGTTTTGGAGGGGGCCTAGCCAAAAACATTCAGTACTTC
d_call: .
cdr3_length: 16
clone_size: .
j_call: TRBJ2-4
v_call: TRBV27

cdr3_aa: CASSLGLAGGITDTQYF
cdr3_nt: TGTGCCAGCAGCCTGGGACTAGCGGGAGGTATCACAGATACGCAGTATTTT
d_call: TRBD2
cdr3_length: 17
clone_size: .
j_call: TRBJ2-3
v_call: TRBV4-2

cdr3_aa: CASSGSGRALSYEQYF
cdr3_nt: TGTGCCAGCAGTGGTAGCGGGAGGGCTCTGTCCTACGAGCAGTACTTC
d_call: TRBD2
cdr3_length: 16
clone_size: .
j_call: TRBJ2-7
v_call: TRBV7-9

cdr3_aa: CAWSGPGTVNTEAFF
cdr3_nt: TGTGCCTGGAGTGGGCCCGGGACAGTGAACACTGAAGCTTTCTTT
d_call: TRBD1
cdr3_length: 15
clone_size: .
j_call: TRBJ1-1
v_call: TRBV30

cdr3_aa: CASSAAGSIGNTIYF
cdr3_nt: TGTGCCAGCAGCGCGGCCGGGTCAATAGGAAACACCATATATTTT
d_call: .
cdr3_length: 15
clone_size: .
j_call: TRBJ1-3
v_call: TRBV9

cdr3_aa: CASSPVGTPGRRFF
cdr3_nt: TGTGCCAGCAGCCCAGTGGGGACCCCAGGGAGGCGCTTCTTT
d_call: .
cdr3_length: 14
clone_size: once
j_call: TRBJ1-1
v_call: TRBV11-2

cdr3_aa: CASRPSGVNTEAFF
cdr3_nt: TGTGCCAGCAGGCCCAGCGGGGTGAACACTGAAGCTTTCTTT
d_call: .
cdr3_length: 14
clone_size: .
j_call: TRBJ1-1
v_call: TRBV6-5

cdr3_aa: CASRLISLSDREAFF
cdr3_nt: TGTGCAAGTCGCTTAATCTCTTTATCGGACAGGGAAGCTTTCTTT
d_call: .
cdr3_length: 15
clone_size: .
j_call: TRBJ1-1
v_call: TRBV12-2

cdr3_aa: CASSSARTGGAYGYTF
cdr3_nt: TGTGCCAGCAGTTCCGCGAGGACAGGGGGCGCTTACGGCTACACCTTC
d_call: TRBD1
cdr3_length: 16
clone_size: .
j_call: TRBJ1-2
v_call: TRBV28

cdr3_aa: CASSTDRGRNKAFF
cdr3_nt: TGTGCCAGCAGTACCGACAGGGGCCGGAATAAAGCTTTCTTT
d_call: TRBD1
cdr3_length: 14
clone_size: .
j_call: TRBJ1-1
v_call: TRBV27

cdr3_aa: CATSEPGLNYGYTF
cdr3_nt: TGTGCCACCAGTGAACCGGGACTTAACTATGGCTACACCTTC
d_call: .
cdr3_length: 14
clone_size: .
j_call: TRBJ1-2
v_call: TRBV24-1

cdr3_aa: CASSYFSSGTEAFF
cdr3_nt: TGTGCCAGCAGTTACTTTTCGTCCGGGACTGAAGCTTTCTTT
d_call: .
cdr3_length: 14
clone_size: .
j_call: TRBJ1-1
v_call: TRBV6-2/TRBV6-3

cdr3_aa: CASSSTLRGQFTEAFF
cdr3_nt: TGCGCCAGCAGCTCCACCTTGAGGGGGCAATTCACTGAAGCTTTCTTT
d_call: TRBD1
cdr3_length: 16
clone_size: .
j_call: TRBJ1-1
v_call: TRBV4-1

cdr3_aa: CASSPDSDQPQHF
cdr3_nt: TGTGCCAGCAGCCCCGACAGCGATCAGCCCCAGCATTTT
d_call: .
cdr3_length: 13
clone_size: .
j_call: TRBJ1-5
v_call: TRBV5-5

cdr3_aa: CASSPISGEYGYTF
cdr3_nt: TGTGCCAGCTCACCTATAAGCGGGGAATATGGCTACACCTTC
d_call: .
cdr3_length: 14
clone_size: .
j_call: TRBJ1-2
v_call: TRBV18

cdr3_aa: CASSVQVVQGDNSPLHF
cdr3_nt: TGTGCCAGCAGCGTACAAGTAGTACAGGGAGATAATTCACCCCTCCACTTT
d_call: .
cdr3_length: 17
clone_size: .
j_call: TRBJ1-6
v_call: TRBV9

cdr3_aa: CASSLYRGRDEQFF
cdr3_nt: TGTGCCAGCAGTTTATACAGGGGAAGAGATGAGCAGTTCTTC
d_call: TRBD1
cdr3_length: 14
clone_size: .
j_call: TRBJ2-1
v_call: TRBV28

cdr3_aa: CASSISGSYTEAFF
cdr3_nt: TGTGCCAGTAGTATATCAGGCTCTTACACTGAAGCTTTCTTT
d_call: .
cdr3_length: 14
clone_size: .
j_call: TRBJ1-1
v_call: TRBV19

cdr3_aa: CASSSKGQGGTVTQYF
cdr3_nt: TGCGCCAGCAGCTCCAAAGGACAGGGGGGGACGGTGACCCAGTACTTC
d_call: TRBD1
cdr3_length: 16
clone_size: .
j_call: TRBJ2-5
v_call: TRBV5-1

cdr3_aa: CASSSGIRGGYGYTF
cdr3_nt: TGTGCCAGCAGCAGCGGGATCCGAGGTGGCTATGGCTACACCTTC
d_call: .
cdr3_length: 15
clone_size: .
j_call: TRBJ1-2
v_call: TRBV7-8

cdr3_aa: CASSLAGLALVPYEQYF
cdr3_nt: TGTGCCAGCAGCTTGGCCGGGCTAGCCCTAGTTCCCTACGAGCAGTACTTC
d_call: .
cdr3_length: 17
clone_size: .
j_call: TRBJ2-7
v_call: TRBV5-5

cdr3_aa: CASSFNQISYEQYF
cdr3_nt: TGTGCCAGCAGTTTCAATCAAATCTCCTACGAGCAGTACTTC
d_call: .
cdr3_length: 14
clone_size: .
j_call: TRBJ2-7
v_call: TRBV28

cdr3_aa: CASSQLSGGYEAFF
cdr3_nt: TGTGCCAGCTCGCAACTTTCAGGGGGATATGAAGCTTTCTTT
d_call: TRBD1
cdr3_length: 14
clone_size: .
j_call: TRBJ1-1
v_call: TRBV18

cdr3_aa: CASSPQGLIGAGELFF
cdr3_nt: TGTGCCAGCAGCCCACAGGGACTAATAGGTGCCGGGGAGCTGTTTTTT
d_call: .
cdr3_length: 16
clone_size: once
j_call: TRBJ2-2
v_call: TRBV11-2

cdr3_aa: CASSFGTGNAGNTIYF
cdr3_nt: TGTGCCAGCAGCTTCGGGACAGGGAACGCTGGAAACACCATATATTTT
d_call: TRBD1
cdr3_length: 16
clone_size: .
j_call: TRBJ1-3
v_call: TRBV11-3

cdr3_aa: CASSSTLSGSGNLGQFF
cdr3_nt: TGTGCCAGCAGTTCGACACTTAGCGGGAGTGGAAATTTGGGGCAGTTCTTC
d_call: TRBD2
cdr3_length: 17
clone_size: .
j_call: TRBJ2-1
v_call: TRBV27

cdr3_aa: CASSLAALGGYNEQFF
cdr3_nt: TGTGCCAGCAGCTTGGCTGCTCTGGGCGGGTACAATGAGCAGTTCTTC
d_call: .
cdr3_length: 16
clone_size: .
j_call: TRBJ2-1
v_call: TRBV5-5

cdr3_aa: CASSLAGETQYF
cdr3_nt: TGTGCCAGCAGCTTGGCGGGGGAGACCCAGTACTTC
d_call: .
cdr3_length: 12
clone_size: .
j_call: TRBJ2-5
v_call: TRBV5-4

cdr3_aa: CASSPGGSGRLQETQYF
cdr3_nt: TGTGCCAGCAGCCCCGGTGGTAGCGGGAGGCTACAAGAGACCCAGTACTTC
d_call: TRBD2
cdr3_length: 17
clone_size: .
j_call: TRBJ2-5
v_call: TRBV5-4

cdr3_aa: CASTYRTSGTDTQYF
cdr3_nt: TGTGCCAGCACCTACCGGACTAGCGGGACAGATACGCAGTATTTT
d_call: TRBD2
cdr3_length: 15
clone_size: .
j_call: TRBJ2-3
v_call: TRBV2

cdr3_aa: CASRTSGTGELFF
cdr3_nt: TGTGCCAGCAGGACTAGCGGTACCGGGGAGCTGTTTTTT
d_call: TRBD2
cdr3_length: 13
clone_size: .
j_call: TRBJ2-2
v_call: TRBV9

cdr3_aa: CASSQGGEKLFF
cdr3_nt: TGTGCCAGCAGCCAAGGGGGCGAAAAACTGTTTTTT
d_call: .
cdr3_length: 12
clone_size: .
j_call: TRBJ1-4
v_call: TRBV4-2

cdr3_aa: CASSYPGGGTEAFF
cdr3_nt: TGTGCCAGCAGTTACCCCGGTGGAGGAACTGAAGCTTTCTTT
d_call: .
cdr3_length: 14
clone_size: .
j_call: TRBJ1-1
v_call: TRBV6-2/TRBV6-3

cdr3_aa: CASSTPGLGGLGETQYF
cdr3_nt: TGTGCCAGCAGCACCCCGGGACTAGGTGGCTTGGGAGAGACCCAGTACTTC
d_call: TRBD2
cdr3_length: 17
clone_size: .
j_call: TRBJ2-5
v_call: TRBV7-2

cdr3_aa: CASSLSLPDTQYF
cdr3_nt: TGTGCCAGCAGCTTAAGCCTCCCCGATACGCAGTATTTT
d_call: .
cdr3_length: 13
clone_size: .
j_call: TRBJ2-3
v_call: TRBV11-2

cdr3_aa: CAWGDGTGGEKLFF
cdr3_nt: TGTGCCTGGGGCGACGGGACAGGGGGAGAAAAACTGTTTTTT
d_call: TRBD1
cdr3_length: 14
clone_size: once
j_call: TRBJ1-4
v_call: TRBV30